The sequence of this TCR beta chain was determined in a study of blood T cell repertoires in COVID-19. Trimming removed 0 bases from V and 1 base from J; junction bases left unmatched: 6. This CDR3 region has 17 residues. Germline values: CDR1 SNHLY, CDR2 FYNNEI. Assay used: immunoSEQ multiplex PCR; TCRdb lists only in-frame clones, some missing. The table includes around 130,000 clones, around four fifths detected once. The material sequenced was peripheral blood. This clonotype originated in a man older than 75 with acute or convalescent COVID-19. The chain joins TRBV2 to TRBJ2-3; TRBD2 matches 8 bases. The CDR3: CASSEALGSGGTDTQYF. The DNA for the CDR3 is TGTGCCAGCAGTGAAGCGCTGGGTAGCGGGGGCACAGATACGCAGTATTTT.